Listed below are T cell receptor beta chains from one sample, sequenced in a study of T cell responses to AZD1222 COVID-19 vaccine. Produced via immunoSEQ multiplex PCR; TCRdb's table is partial and in-frame only. The data hold about 120,000 clones, with about 90% observed a single time. The material sequenced was peripheral blood, taken on day 0 of AZD1222 vaccination. These receptors were collected from an adult in good health. CDR3s include the opening cysteine and the closing phenylalanine or tryptophan. Each record gives: J gene, V gene, CDR3 protein.

TRBJ2-1	TRBV5-1	CASSHMRSLAGGPYLIDEQFF
TRBJ2-5	TRBV27	CASSLAGAVETQYF
TRBJ1-1	TRBV29-1	CSVWVTEAFF
TRBJ2-3	TRBV25-1	CASSEFRAVSTDTQYF
TRBJ2-3	TRBV4-3	CASSQGQGVSDTQYF
TRBJ1-3	TRBV15	CATSRERDFLRRNTIYF
TRBJ1-2	TRBV6-2/TRBV6-3	CASSPPGYGYTF
TRBJ1-6	TRBV28	CASTPPRGPLHF
TRBJ1-5	TRBV7-9	CASSLSERNQPQHF
TRBJ1-2	TRBV29-1	CSVEESGGYGYTF
TRBJ2-3	TRBV5-1	CASSLRQGPDTQYF
TRBJ1-1	TRBV28	CASSSPHGTRGLGNTEAFF
TRBJ1-6	TRBV27	CASSSPRWTGKFSYNSPLHF
TRBJ1-2	TRBV28	CASSLTELNYGYTF
TRBJ1-4	TRBV3-1/TRBV3-2	CASSQSGGGLVEKLFF
TRBJ1-6	TRBV9	CASSVAEGSPLHF
TRBJ2-5	TRBV10-1	CASSRRNQETQYF
TRBJ2-1	TRBV4-3	CASSQEGTYNEQFF
TRBJ1-3	TRBV28	CASSLGNTIYF
TRBJ1-4	TRBV4-3	CASSQEQETAREKLFF
TRBJ1-5	TRBV4-1	CASSQGGFPNQPQHF
TRBJ1-3	TRBV27	CASSPQADLSGNTIYF
TRBJ1-1	TRBV28	CASTPRQVRSGGPPNTEAFF
TRBJ2-7	TRBV21-1	CASSPPRLRDRGIYEQYF
TRBJ1-5	TRBV30	CAWSAGQGTQPQHF
TRBJ2-1	TRBV5-1	CASSLVDRNEQFF
TRBJ1-4	TRBV19	CASSRRTNEKLFF
TRBJ2-2	TRBV7-2	CASSLAAPGGRSGELFF
TRBJ1-1	TRBV6-5	CASSYHGGGPTEAFF
TRBJ1-2	TRBV6-1	CASSEVDMNYGYTF
TRBJ2-3	TRBV9	CASSNTGGTDTQYF
TRBJ2-1	TRBV11-2	CASSRVTGAEGQFF
TRBJ1-1	TRBV5-1	CASSLGQGIPEAFF
TRBJ2-4	TRBV27	CASSFDRLAKNIQYF
TRBJ2-7	TRBV11-2	CASSFGAGPHYEQYF
TRBJ1-2	TRBV20-1	CSASDRVGAYGYTF
TRBJ2-7	TRBV5-6	CASSLSRISSYEQYF
TRBJ1-1	TRBV7-8	CASSLAGGMNTEAFF
TRBJ2-7	TRBV5-1	CASSLGLAGEGTNEQYF
TRBJ2-7	TRBV19	CASSVAGQIYEQYF
TRBJ1-2	TRBV29-1	CSVESGIGGYTF
TRBJ1-2	TRBV4-3	CASSHRGSWGGYTF
TRBJ2-3	TRBV6-4	CASSGIAGGPDTQYF
TRBJ1-3	TRBV19	CASSGNTIYF
TRBJ2-2	TRBV28	CASSLETEGAGELFF
TRBJ1-2	TRBV30	CAWAGQTGYGYTF
TRBJ2-5	TRBV5-1	CASSGGQGAWETQYF
TRBJ1-5	TRBV10-3	CAISEEVGGQGDQPQHF
TRBJ2-1	TRBV6-6	CASSSGTSGYNEQFF
TRBJ1-1	TRBV30	CAWRGGVEAFF
TRBJ1-6	TRBV7-2	CASSLLGQGKSPLHF
TRBJ1-2	TRBV19	CASSTVGAVYGYTF
TRBJ2-7	TRBV24-1	CATSDAGPYSYEQYF
TRBJ2-7	TRBV24-1	CATSQGYEQYF
TRBJ1-1	TRBV27	CASGYGAGLSEAFF
TRBJ1-5	TRBV28	CASQGPRGNQPQHF